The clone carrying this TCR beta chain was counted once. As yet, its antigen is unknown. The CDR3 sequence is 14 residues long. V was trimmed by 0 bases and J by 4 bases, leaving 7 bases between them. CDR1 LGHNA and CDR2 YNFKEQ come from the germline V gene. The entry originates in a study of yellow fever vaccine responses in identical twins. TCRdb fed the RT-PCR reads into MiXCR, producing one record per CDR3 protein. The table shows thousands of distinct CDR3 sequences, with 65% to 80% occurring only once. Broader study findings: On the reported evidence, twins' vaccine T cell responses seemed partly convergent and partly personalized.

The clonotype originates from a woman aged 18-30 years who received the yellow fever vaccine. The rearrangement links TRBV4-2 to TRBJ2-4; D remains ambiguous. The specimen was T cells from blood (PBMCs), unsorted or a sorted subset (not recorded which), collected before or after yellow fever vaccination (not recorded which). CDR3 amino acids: CASSQDLEKNIQYF. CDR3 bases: TGTGCCAGCAGCCAAGATCTAGAAAAAAACATTCAGTACTTC.